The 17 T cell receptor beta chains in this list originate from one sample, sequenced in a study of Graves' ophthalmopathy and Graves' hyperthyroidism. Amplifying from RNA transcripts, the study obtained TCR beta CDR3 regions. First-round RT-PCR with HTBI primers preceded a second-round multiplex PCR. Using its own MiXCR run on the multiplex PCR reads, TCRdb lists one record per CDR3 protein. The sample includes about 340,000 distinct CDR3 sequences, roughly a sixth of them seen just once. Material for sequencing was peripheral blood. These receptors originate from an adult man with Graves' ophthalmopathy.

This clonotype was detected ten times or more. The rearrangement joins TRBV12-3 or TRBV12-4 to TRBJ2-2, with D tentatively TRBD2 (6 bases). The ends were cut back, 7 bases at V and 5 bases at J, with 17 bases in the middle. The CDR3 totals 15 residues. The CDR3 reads CASIMMGGGTGELFF. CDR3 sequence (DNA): TGTGCCAGCATCATGATGGGGGGAGGAACCGGGGAGCTGTTTTTT.

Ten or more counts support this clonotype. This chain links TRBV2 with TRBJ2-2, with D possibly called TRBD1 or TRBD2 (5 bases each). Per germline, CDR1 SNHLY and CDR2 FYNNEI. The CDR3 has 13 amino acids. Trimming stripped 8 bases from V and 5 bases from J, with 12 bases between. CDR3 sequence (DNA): TGTGCCAGCGGTCAGGGAGTAACCGGGGAGCTGTTTTTT. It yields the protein CASGQGVTGELFF.

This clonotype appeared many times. The CDR3 region has the DNA TGTGCCAGCAGCCAAGGACGCTACACCGGGGAGCTGTTTTTT. Protein sequence: CASSQGRYTGELFF. J is TRBJ2-2 and V is TRBV14; D gene ambiguous. Trimming stripped 1 base from V and 3 bases from J, with 6 bases between. The CDR3 runs to 14 residues. CDR1 is SGHDN, CDR2 FVKESK, per germline.

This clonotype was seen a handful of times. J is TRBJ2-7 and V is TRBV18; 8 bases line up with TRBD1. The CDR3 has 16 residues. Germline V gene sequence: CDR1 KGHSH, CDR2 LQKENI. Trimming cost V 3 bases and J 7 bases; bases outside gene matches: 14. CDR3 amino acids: CASSPAWTGQFTEQYF. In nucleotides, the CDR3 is TGTGCCAGCTCACCTGCCTGGACAGGGCAATTCACAGAGCAGTACTTC.

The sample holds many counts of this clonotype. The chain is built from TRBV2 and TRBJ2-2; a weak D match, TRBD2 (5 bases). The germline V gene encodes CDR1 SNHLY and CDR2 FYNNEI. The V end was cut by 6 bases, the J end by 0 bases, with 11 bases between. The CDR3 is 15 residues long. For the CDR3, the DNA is TGTGCCAGCAGGACCGGACTTGCGAACACCGGGGAGCTGTTTTTT. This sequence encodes CASRTGLANTGELFF.

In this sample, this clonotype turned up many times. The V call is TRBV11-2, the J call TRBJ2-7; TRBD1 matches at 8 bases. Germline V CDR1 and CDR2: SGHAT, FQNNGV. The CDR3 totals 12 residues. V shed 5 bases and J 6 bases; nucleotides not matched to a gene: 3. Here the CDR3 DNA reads TGTGCCAGCAGCCTTACAGGGGGCGAGCAGTACTTC. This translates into CASSLTGGEQYF.

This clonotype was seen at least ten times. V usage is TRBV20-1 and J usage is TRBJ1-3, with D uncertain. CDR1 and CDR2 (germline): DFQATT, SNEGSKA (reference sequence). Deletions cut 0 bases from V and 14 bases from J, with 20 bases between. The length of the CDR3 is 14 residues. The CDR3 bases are TGCAGTGCTAGAGATCTAAGTAGGCGGTACTCCCTATATTTT. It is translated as CSARDLSRRYSLYF.

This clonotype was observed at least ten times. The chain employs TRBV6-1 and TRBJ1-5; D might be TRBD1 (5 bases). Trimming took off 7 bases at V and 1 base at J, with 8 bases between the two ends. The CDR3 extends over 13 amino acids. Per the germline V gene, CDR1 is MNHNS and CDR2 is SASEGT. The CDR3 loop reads CASNGASNQPQHF. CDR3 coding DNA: TGTGCCAGCAATGGGGCCAGCAATCAGCCCCAGCATTTT.

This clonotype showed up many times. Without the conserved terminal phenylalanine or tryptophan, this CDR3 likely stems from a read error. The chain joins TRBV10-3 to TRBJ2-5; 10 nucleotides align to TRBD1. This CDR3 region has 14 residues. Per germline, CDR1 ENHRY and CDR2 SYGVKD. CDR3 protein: CTIRETGGAETQYL. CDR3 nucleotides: TGTACCATCAGGGAGACAGGGGGCGCGGAGACCCAGTACCTC.

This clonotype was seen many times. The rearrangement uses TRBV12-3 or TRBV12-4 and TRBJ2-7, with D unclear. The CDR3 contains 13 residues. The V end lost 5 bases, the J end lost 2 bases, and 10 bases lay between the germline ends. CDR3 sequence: CASSPQVPYEQYF. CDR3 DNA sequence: TGTGCCAGCAGTCCCCAGGTCCCCTACGAGCAGTACTTC.

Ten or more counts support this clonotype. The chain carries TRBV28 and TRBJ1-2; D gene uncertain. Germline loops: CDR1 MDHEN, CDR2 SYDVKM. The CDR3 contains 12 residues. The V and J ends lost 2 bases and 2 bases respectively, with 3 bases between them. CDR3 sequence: CASSLVNYGYTF. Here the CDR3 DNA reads TGTGCCAGCAGTTTAGTAAACTATGGCTACACCTTC.

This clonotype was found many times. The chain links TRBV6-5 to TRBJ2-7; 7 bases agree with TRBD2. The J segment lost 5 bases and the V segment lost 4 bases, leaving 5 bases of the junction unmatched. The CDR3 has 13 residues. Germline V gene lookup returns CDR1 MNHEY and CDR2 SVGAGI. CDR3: CASSFSLANEQYF. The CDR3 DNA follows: TGTGCCAGCAGTTTTTCACTAGCGAACGAGCAGTACTTC.

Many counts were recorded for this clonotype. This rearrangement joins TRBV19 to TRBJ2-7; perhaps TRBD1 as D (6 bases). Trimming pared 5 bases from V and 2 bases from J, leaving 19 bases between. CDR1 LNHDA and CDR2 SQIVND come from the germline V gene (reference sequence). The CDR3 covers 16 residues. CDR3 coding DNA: TGTGCCAGTAGTGACCACAGGGATCAACGACCCTACGAGCAGTACTTC. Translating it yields CASSDHRDQRPYEQYF.

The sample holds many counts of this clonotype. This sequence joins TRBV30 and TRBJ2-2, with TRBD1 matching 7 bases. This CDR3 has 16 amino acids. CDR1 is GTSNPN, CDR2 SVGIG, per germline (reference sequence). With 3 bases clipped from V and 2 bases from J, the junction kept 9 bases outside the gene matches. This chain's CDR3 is CAWRRPGQRNTGELFF. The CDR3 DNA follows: TGTGCCTGGAGAAGACCGGGACAGAGAAACACCGGGGAGCTGTTTTTT.

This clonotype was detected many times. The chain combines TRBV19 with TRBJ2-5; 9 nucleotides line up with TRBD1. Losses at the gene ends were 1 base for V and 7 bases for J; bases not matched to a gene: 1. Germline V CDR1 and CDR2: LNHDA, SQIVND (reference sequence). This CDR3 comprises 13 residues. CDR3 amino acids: CASSIGQGGTQYF. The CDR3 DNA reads TGTGCCAGTAGTATAGGACAGGGGGGGACCCAGTACTTC.

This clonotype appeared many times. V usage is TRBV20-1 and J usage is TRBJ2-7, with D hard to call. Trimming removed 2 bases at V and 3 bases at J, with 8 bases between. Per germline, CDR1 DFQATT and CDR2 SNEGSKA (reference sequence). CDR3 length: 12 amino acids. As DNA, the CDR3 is TGCAGTGCTAGACAGGTAGACTACGAGCAGTACTTC. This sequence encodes CSARQVDYEQYF.

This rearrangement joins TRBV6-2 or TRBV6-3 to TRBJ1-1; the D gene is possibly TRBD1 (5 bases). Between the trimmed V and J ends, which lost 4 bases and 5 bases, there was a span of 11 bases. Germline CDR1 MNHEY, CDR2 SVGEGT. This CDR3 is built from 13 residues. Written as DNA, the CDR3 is TGTGCCAGCAGTTTGGGGGTTTGGACTGAAGCTTTCTTT. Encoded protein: CASSLGVWTEAFF.